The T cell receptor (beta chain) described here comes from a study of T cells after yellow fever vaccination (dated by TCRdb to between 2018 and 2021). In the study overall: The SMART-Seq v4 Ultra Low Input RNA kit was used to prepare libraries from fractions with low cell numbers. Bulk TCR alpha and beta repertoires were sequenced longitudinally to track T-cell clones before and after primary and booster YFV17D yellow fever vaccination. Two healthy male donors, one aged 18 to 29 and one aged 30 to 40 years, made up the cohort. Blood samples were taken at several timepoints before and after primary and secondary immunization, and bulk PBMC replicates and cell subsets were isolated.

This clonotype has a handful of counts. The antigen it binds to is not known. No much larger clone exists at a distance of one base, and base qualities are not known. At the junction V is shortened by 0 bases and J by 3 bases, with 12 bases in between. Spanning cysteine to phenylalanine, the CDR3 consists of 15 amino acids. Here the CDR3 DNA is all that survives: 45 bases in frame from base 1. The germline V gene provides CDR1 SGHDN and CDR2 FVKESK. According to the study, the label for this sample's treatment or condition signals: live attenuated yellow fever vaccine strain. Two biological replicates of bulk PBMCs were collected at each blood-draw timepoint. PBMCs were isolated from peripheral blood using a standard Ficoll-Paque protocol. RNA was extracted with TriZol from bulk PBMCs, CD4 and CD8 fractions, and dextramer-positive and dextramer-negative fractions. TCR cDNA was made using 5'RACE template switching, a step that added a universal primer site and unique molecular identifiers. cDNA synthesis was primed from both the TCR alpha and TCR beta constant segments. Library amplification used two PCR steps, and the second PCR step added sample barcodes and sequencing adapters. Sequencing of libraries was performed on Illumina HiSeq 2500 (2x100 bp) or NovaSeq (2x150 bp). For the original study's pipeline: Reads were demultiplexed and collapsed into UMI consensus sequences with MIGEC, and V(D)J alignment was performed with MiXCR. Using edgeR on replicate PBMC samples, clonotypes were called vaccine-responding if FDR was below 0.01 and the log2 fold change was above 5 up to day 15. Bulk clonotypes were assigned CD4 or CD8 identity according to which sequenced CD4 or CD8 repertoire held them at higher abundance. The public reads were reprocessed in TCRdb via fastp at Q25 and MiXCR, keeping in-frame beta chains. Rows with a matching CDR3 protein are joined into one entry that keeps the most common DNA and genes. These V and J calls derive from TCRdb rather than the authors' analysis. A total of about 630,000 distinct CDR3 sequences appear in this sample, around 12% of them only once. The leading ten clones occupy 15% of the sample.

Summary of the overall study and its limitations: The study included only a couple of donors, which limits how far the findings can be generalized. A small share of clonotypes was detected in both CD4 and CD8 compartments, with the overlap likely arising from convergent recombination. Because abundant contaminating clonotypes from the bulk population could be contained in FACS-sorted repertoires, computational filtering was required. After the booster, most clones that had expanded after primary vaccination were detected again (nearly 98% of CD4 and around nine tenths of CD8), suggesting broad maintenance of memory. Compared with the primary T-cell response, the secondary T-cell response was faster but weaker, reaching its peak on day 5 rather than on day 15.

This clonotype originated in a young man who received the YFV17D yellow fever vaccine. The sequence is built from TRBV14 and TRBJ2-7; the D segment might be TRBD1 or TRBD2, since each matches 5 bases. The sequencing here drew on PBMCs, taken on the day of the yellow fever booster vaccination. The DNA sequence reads TGTGCCAGCAGCCAAGATGAGGCAGGGAGCTACGAGCAGTACTTC. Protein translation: CASSQDEAGSYEQYF. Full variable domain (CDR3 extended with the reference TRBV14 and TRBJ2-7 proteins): EAGVTQFPSHSVIEKGQTVTLRCDPISGHDNLYWYRRVMGKEIKFLLHFVKESKQDESGMPNNRFLAERTGGTYSTLKVQPAELEDSGVYFCASSQDEAGSYEQYFGPGTRLTVT.